The following is a TCR beta chain sequence with its context. Its antigen remains unknown. TCRdb's copy holds only in-frame clones and misses some; the assay was immunoSEQ multiplex PCR. The table includes some 640,000 clones, around 90% detected once. In germline, CDR1 is MNHEY, CDR2 SMNVEV (reference sequence). The CDR3 sequence is 13 residues long. With 2 bases clipped from V and 14 bases from J, the junction kept 8 bases outside the gene matches. The data stem from a study of Ad26.COV2.S vaccination and SARS-CoV-2 variants. Across the study: Into the muscle, Ad26.COV2.S was dosed once or twice, 56 days apart. General observations from the study: Overall T cell responses may have been underestimated by the analyses of TCR breadth and depth.

Sample treatment: roughly 18 received Ad26.COV2.S at low or high dose, single or two shots; 5 received placebo; per-sample allocation not given. Sampling was done on day 63 after the first vaccine or placebo injection. Recruitment in Boston yielded a donor of adult age, 18-55 years. The chain recombines TRBV27 with TRBJ1-1, with 10 bases lining up with TRBD1. Sequenced here: peripheral blood, sampled in a trial of Ad26.COV2.S vaccine versus placebo. The clonotype originates from a person aged 18 to 59 who received the Ad26.COV2.S COVID-19 vaccine or a placebo. CDR3: CASSLTGTGERFF. The CDR3 nucleotides are TGTGCCAGCAGTTTAACCGGGACAGGGGAACGCTTCTTT.